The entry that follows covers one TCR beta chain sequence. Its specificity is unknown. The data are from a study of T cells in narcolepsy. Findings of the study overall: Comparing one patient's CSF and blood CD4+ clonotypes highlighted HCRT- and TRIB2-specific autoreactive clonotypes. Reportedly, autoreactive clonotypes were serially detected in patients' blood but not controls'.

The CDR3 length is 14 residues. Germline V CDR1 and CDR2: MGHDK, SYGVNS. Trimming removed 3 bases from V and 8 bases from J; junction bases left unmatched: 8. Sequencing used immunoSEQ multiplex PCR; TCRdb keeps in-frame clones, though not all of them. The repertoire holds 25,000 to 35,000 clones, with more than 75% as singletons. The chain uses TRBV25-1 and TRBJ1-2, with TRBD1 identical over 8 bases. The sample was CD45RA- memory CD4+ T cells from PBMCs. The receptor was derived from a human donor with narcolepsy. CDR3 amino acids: CASSDSQGAEGYTF. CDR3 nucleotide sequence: TGTGCCAGCAGTGATTCCCAGGGGGCGGAAGGCTACACCTTC.